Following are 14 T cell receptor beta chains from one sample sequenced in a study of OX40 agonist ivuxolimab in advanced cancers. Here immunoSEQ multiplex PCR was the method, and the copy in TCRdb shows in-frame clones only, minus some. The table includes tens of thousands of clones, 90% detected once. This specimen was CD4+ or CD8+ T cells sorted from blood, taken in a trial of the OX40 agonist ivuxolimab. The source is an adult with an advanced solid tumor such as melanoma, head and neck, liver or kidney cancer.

Here the CDR3 reads CASSYRQGGGYTF. The CDR3 DNA sequence: TGTGCCAGCAGCTACCGACAGGGGGGTGGCTACACCTTC. The genes are TRBV7-8 and TRBJ1-2, with 9 bases aligning to TRBD1. The CDR3 is 13 residues long. CDR1 is SGHVS, CDR2 FQNEAQ, per germline. J lost 7 bases, V lost 4 bases, and 4 bases had no gene match.

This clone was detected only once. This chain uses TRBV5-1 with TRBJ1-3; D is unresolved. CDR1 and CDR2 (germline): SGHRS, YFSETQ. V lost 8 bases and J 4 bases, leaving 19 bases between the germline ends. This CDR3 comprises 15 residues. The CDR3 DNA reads TGCGCCAGTTCCCGCGGAGAACAGACCGGAAACACCATATATTTT. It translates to CASSRGEQTGNTIYF.

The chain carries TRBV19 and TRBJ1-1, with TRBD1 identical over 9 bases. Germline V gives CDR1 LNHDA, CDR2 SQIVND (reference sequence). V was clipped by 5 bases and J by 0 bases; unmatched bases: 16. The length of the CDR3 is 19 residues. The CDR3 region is CASSHRGPVVRGLNTEAFF. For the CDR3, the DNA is TGTGCCAGTAGTCACAGGGGGCCAGTCGTCAGGGGGCTGAACACTGAAGCTTTCTTT.

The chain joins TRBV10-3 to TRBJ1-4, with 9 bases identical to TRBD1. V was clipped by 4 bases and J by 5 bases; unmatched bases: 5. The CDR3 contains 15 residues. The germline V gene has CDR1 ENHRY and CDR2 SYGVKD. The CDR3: CAISAQGAGNEKLFF. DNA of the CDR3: TGTGCCATCAGTGCACAGGGGGCTGGAAATGAAAAACTGTTTTTT.

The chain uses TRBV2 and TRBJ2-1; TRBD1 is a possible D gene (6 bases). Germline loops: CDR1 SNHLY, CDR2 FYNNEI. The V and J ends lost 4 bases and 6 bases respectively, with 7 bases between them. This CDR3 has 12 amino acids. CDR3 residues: CASSVQGNEQFF. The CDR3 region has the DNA TGTGCCAGCAGTGTACAGGGCAATGAGCAGTTCTTC. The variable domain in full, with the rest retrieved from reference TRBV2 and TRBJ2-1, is EPEVTQTPSHQVTQMGQEVILRCVPISNHLYFYWYRQILGQKVEFLVSFYNNEISEKSEIFDDQFSVERPDGSNFTLKIRSTKLEDSAMYFCASSVQGNEQFFGPGTRLTVL.

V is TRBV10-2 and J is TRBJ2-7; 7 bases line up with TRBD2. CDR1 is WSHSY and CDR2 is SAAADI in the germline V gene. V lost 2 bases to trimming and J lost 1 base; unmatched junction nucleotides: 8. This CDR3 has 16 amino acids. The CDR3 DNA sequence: TGCGCCAGCAGTGAGATGGGAGCTAGCGGTTCCTACGAGCAGTACGTC. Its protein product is CASSEMGASGSYEQYV.

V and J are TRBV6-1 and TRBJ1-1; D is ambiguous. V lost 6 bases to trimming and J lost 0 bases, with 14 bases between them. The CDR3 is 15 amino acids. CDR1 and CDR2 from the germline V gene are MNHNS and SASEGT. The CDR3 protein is CASSAREGLNTEAFF. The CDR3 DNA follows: TGTGCCAGCAGCGCCCGGGAAGGACTGAACACTGAAGCTTTCTTT.

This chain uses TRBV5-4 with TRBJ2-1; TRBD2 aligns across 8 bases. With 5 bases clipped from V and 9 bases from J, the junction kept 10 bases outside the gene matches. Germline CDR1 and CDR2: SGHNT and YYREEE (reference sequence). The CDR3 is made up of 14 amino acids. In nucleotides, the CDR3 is TGTGCCAGCAGTCCGACTAGCGCTTCAGCTGAGCAGTTCTTC. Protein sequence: CASSPTSASAEQFF.

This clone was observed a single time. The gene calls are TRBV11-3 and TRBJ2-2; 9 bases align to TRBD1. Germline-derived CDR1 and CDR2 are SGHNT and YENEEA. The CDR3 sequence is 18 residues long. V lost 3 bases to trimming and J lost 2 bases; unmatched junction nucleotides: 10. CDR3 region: CASSLTLGQGSNTGELFF. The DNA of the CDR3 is TGTGCCAGCAGCTTGACCCTCGGACAGGGGTCAAACACCGGGGAGCTGTTTTTT.

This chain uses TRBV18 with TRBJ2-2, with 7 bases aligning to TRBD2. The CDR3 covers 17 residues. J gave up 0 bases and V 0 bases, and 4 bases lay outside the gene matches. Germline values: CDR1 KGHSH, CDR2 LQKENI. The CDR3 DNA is TGTGCCAGCTCACCACCGACGGGGGGTTCGAACACCGGGGAGCTGTTTTTT. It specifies CASSPPTGGSNTGELFF.

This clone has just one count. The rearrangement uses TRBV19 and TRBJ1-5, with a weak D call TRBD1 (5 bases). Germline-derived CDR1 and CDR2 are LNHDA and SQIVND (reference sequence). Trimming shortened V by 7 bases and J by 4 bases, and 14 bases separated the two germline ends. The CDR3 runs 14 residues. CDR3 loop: CASNTGTENQPQHF. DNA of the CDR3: TGTGCCAGTAATACCGGGACCGAGAATCAGCCCCAGCATTTT.

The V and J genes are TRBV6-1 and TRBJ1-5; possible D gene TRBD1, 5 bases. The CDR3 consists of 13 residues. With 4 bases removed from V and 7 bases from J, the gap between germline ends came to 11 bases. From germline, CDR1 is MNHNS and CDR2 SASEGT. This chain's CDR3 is CASSGDRRQPQHF. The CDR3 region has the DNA TGTGCCAGCAGTGGAGACAGAAGGCAGCCCCAGCATTTT.

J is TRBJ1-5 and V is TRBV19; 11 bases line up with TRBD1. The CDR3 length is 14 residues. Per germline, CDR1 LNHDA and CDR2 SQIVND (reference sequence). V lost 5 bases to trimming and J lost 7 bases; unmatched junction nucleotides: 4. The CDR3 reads CASSPGTGGQPQHF. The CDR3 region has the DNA TGTGCCAGTAGTCCCGGGACAGGGGGACAGCCCCAGCATTTT. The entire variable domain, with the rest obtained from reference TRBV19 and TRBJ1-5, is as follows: DGGITQSPKYLFRKEGQNVTLSCEQNLNHDAMYWYRQDPGQGLRLIYYSQIVNDFQKGDIAEGYSVSREKKESFPLTVTSAQKNPTAFYLCASSPGTGGQPQHFGDGTRLSIL.

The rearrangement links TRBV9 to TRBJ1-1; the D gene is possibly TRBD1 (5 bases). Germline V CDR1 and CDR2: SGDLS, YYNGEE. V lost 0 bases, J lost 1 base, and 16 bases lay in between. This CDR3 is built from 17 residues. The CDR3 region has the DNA TGTGCCAGCAGCGTAGTAGGTGCAGGGCCACGGAACACTGAAGCTTTCTTT. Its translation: CASSVVGAGPRNTEAFF.